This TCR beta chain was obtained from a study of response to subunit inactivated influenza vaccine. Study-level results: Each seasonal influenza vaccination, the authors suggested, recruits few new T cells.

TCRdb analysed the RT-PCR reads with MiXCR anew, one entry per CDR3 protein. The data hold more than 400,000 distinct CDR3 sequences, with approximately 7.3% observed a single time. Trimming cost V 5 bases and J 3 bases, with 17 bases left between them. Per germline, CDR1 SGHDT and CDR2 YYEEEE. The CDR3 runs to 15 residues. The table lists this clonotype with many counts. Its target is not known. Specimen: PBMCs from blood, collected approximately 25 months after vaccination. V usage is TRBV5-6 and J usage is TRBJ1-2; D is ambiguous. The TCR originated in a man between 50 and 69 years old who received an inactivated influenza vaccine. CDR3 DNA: TGTGCCAGCAGTTCTACTACCTCCCGGCACTATGGCTACACCTTC. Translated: CASSSTTSRHYGYTF.